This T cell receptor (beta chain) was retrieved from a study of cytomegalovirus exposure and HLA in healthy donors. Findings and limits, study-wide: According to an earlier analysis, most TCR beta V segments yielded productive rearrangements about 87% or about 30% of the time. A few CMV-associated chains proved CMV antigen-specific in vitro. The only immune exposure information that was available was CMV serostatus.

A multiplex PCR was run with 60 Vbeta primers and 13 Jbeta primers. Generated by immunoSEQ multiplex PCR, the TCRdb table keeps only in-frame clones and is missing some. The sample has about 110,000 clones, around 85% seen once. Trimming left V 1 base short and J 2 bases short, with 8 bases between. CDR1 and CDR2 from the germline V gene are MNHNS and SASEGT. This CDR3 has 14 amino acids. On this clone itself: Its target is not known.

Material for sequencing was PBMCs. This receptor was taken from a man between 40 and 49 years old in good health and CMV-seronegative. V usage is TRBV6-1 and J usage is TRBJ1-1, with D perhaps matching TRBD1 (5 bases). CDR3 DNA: TGTGCCAGCAGTGAAGACAGGTTCAACACTGAAGCTTTCTTT. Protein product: CASSEDRFNTEAFF.